This T cell receptor (beta chain) comes out of a study of blood T cell repertoires in COVID-19 (dated by TCRdb to 2019 to 2021). Context from the whole study: Samples covering the acute and convalescent phases of COVID-19 were provided by collaborators in the United States, Italy and Spain. The prospective study material was composed of cDNA or gDNA derived from T cells, B-cell-depleted T cells, or PBMCs. Where HLA class I and class II types were available, the types were taken from metadata supplied by the sample provider, not from assay-based typing. The sample metadata nearly always contained a de-identified subject ID, COVID-19 status, age in years and sex. The repertoires were released in a freely available public database meant as a resource for research on the immune response to SARS-CoV-2. The dataset comprised deeply sampled blood TCRbeta repertoires from subjects exposed to, actively infected with, or recovered from COVID-19. The samples were drawn from two sources: the first 160 participants of the ongoing ImmuneRACE study, and over 1,000 subjects contributed by 6 global collaborators.

The study at large found these results: How much clinical and demographic metadata was included differed by source and by participant, and the metadata was provided uncurated.

TCRbeta CDR3 regions were amplified from genomic DNA using the immunoSEQ Assay, a bias-controlled multiplex PCR. Turning to the authors' computational methods: The number of nucleated cells in each sample was estimated from the amplification of reference gene primers within the assay. Sequence reads were collapsed and filtered to measure the absolute abundance of every unique TCRbeta CDR3 rearrangement. For each sample, productive Simpson clonality was calculated as the square root of Simpson's diversity index over productive rearrangements. As stored in TCRdb, this immuneACCESS dataset retains in-frame rearrangements with V and J assigned. A fraction of the clones does not appear; measured against another copy, unresolved V genes explain less than half of the discrepancy, and the remainder lacks a known reason. V and J calls and clone size are given by that table; D and trimming were obtained from the DNA. For this sample the table gives roughly 120,000 clones, of which approximately 89% were detected only once. The ten largest clones add up to just over 5.5% of the sample.

The junction carries 9 bases between V and J, which are trimmed by 0 bases and 3 bases respectively. The CDR3 numbers 14 residues from cysteine through phenylalanine. CDR3 DNA is the only sequence kept; it has 42 bases, read in frame from the first base. The germline V gene (reference sequence) yields LGHDT for CDR1 and YNNKEL for CDR2. Of note for this clone: Its cognate antigen has yet to be identified. The input lacks base qualities; no much larger clone sits a single base away.

At one collaborating source in Seattle, patients were enrolled during active infection and were followed longitudinally through the course of disease. Collaborating institutions collected whole blood in K2EDTA tubes following their own protocols. For TCRbeta analysis, collaborator samples were shipped as frozen whole blood, as isolated PBMCs, or as DNA extracted from either sample type. Sequenced sample: peripheral blood. This receptor was taken from a woman aged 55-70 years with COVID-19, enrolled during active disease. The sequence joins TRBV3-1 (or the pseudogene TRBV3-2) to TRBJ2-7, with a tentative D gene TRBD1 over 6 matching bases. Read as DNA, the sequence is TGTGCCAGCAGCCAAGATGCACAGGGCTACGAGCAGTACTTC. The resulting protein is CASSQDAQGYEQYF.